This T cell receptor (beta chain) was captured in a study of memory CD8 T cells in hepatitis C reinfection. As for the study in general: After reinfection, a couple of primary-infection resolvers became chronically infected.

The table came from immunoSEQ multiplex PCR; TCRdb's copy has only in-frame clones and leaves some out. The sample holds some 44,000 clones, 75% to 90% seen once. The CDR3 totals 13 residues. V shed 8 bases and J 4 bases; nucleotides not matched to a gene: 7. Per germline, CDR1 MNHEY and CDR2 SMNVEV (reference sequence). This clone was seen just once. Time point defined: late/post reinfection, 12 to 24 weeks after detection. No in vitro expansion preceded TCR sequencing of the sorted cells. The Montreal HEPCO cohort supplied donors who inject drugs. The receptor was isolated from a young man with hepatitis C virus infection. Sequencing input: naive CD8+ T cells sorted from blood. The J gene is TRBJ1-2, the V gene TRBV27; the match to TRBD1 covers 7 bases. The CDR3: CASGMTGSYGYTF. The CDR3 nucleotides are TGTGCCAGCGGAATGACAGGGAGCTATGGCTACACCTTC.